The sequence of this T cell receptor beta chain was determined in a study of cytomegalovirus exposure and HLA in healthy donors. Looking at the study overall: Earlier, 150 million to 200 million T cells were analyzed, and 117 million unique TCR beta sequences were found among them.

Study findings and constraints: The later analysis indicated that the majority of CMV-associated TCR beta chains appeared HLA-restricted. Cytomegalovirus association was listed for approximately 150 TCR beta chains.

This clone showed up just a few times. Antigen unknown. The PCR had 60 Vbeta and 13 Jbeta primers. In the original processing: Per a later analysis, the number of unique TCR beta chains was some 75 million, of which about 11 million were shared. Assay used: immunoSEQ multiplex PCR; TCRdb lists only in-frame clones, some missing. That table supplies the V and J calls and clone size; D and trimming were determined from the DNA. This table holds under 150,000 clones, about 84% found once. The clonotype originates from a woman aged 40-49 years in good health and CMV-seropositive. Source material: PBMCs.

DNA for the CDR3: TGTGCCTCCACCCTATGGAATGAGCAGTTCTTC. It specifies CASTLWNEQFF. V gene TRBV30 combines with J gene TRBJ2-1, with D hard to call. V lost 7 bases and J lost 7, with 11 bases in between. The V gene's germline CDR1 is GTSNPN and CDR2 SVGIG (reference sequence). The CDR3 contains 11 residues.